These 29 T cell receptor beta chains were all obtained from the same sample, sequenced in a study of blood T cells in healthy people across ages. PCR was performed a second time for about 6 to 12 cycles using a sample-barcoded 5' primer and a J-beta primer mix. Using its own MiXCR run on the 5' RACE reads, TCRdb lists one record per CDR3 protein. The sample yields about 970,000 distinct CDR3 sequences, around 54% seen once. Sequenced input: blood. The receptor set was obtained from a woman between 55 and 75 years old in good health.

J is TRBJ2-7 and V is TRBV28; no definite D call. The germline gives CDR1 MDHEN, CDR2 SYDVKM. The CDR3 has 16 residues. V gave up 6 bases and J gave up 4 bases, with 22 bases separating them. CDR3 protein: CASSGSWALAGYEQYF. The CDR3 DNA follows: TGTGCCAGCAGCGGGTCTTGGGCGTTAGCCGGATACGAGCAGTACTTC.

The J gene is TRBJ2-6, the V gene TRBV27, with D unclear. Per the germline V gene, CDR1 is MNHEY and CDR2 is SMNVEV (reference sequence). Trimming took off 4 bases at V and 0 bases at J, with 7 bases between the two ends. There are 15 residues in the CDR3. CDR3 in amino acids: CASSSVSSGANVLTF. The CDR3 region has the DNA TGTGCCAGCAGTTCGGTTTCCTCTGGGGCCAACGTCCTGACTTTC.

This clonotype was counted ten times or more. The V gene is TRBV6-2 or TRBV6-3, the J gene TRBJ2-7; D ambiguous. Germline values: CDR1 MNHEY, CDR2 SVGEGT. This CDR3 is 15 amino acids long. V was shortened by 6 bases and J by 0 bases, with 15 bases between the two germline ends. As DNA, the CDR3 is TGTGCCAGCAGCCGCCTTGCGACCCCCTCCTACGAGCAGTACTTC. It codes for CASSRLATPSYEQYF.

The chain links TRBV6-5 to TRBJ2-2, with 8 bases matching TRBD2. Germline V gene sequence: CDR1 MNHEY, CDR2 SVGAGI. The CDR3 extends over 16 amino acids. V shed 1 base and J 4 bases; nucleotides not matched to a gene: 5. The CDR3 bases are TGTGCCAGCAGTTACTGGACTAGCTCCCCCACCGGGGAGCTGTTTTTT. It specifies CASSYWTSSPTGELFF.

This sequence joins TRBV24-1 and TRBJ2-6; 8 nucleotides match TRBD1. V trimming: 3 bases; J trimming: 0 bases; junction bases outside the gene matches: 6. The CDR3 sequence is 18 residues long. CDR1 and CDR2 from the germline V gene are KGHDR and SFDVKD. The CDR3 loop reads CATSDPGGWSSGANVLTF. CDR3 coding DNA: TGTGCCACCAGTGATCCAGGGGGCTGGAGCTCTGGGGCCAACGTCCTGACTTTC.

The CDR3 DNA reads TGTGCCTGGAGGCCAGGGACTCTTAACACCGGGGAGCTGTTTTTT. Protein sequence: CAWRPGTLNTGELFF. The V and J genes are TRBV30 and TRBJ2-2; tentatively, D is TRBD2 (6 bases). The CDR3 has 15 residues. Germline loops: CDR1 GTSNPN, CDR2 SVGIG (reference sequence). V was clipped by 3 bases and J by 2 bases, with 13 bases between them.

The chain carries TRBV4-1 and TRBJ2-5; a possible D gene is TRBD2 (5 bases). Trimming shortened V by 3 bases and J by 2 bases, and 16 bases separated the two germline ends. The length of the CDR3 is 16 residues. Germline assignment: CDR1 MGHRA and CDR2 YSYEKL. Written as DNA, the CDR3 is TGCGCCAGCAGCCACCTATCGGGATTGTTACAAGAGACCCAGTACTTC. Translating gives CASSHLSGLLQETQYF.

The V call is TRBV20-1, the J call TRBJ2-1; 8 bases are shared with TRBD2. The CDR3 spans 16 residues. Germline CDR1 is DFQATT and CDR2 is SNEGSKA (reference sequence). V lost 3 bases and J lost 0; bases outside the gene matches: 7. This CDR3 reads CSARAQRENSYNEQFF. The CDR3 DNA sequence: TGCAGTGCTAGGGCCCAGCGGGAGAACTCCTACAATGAGCAGTTCTTC.

The chain combines TRBV15 with TRBJ1-5; no clear D. This CDR3 is built from 13 residues. Germline lookup yields CDR1 LNHNV and CDR2 YYDKDF (reference sequence). Trimming stripped 5 bases from V and 4 bases from J, with 9 bases between. The CDR3 region is CATSGRLNQPQHF. The CDR3 nucleotides read TGTGCCACCAGCGGTCGGTTGAATCAGCCCCAGCATTTT.

The CDR3 sequence: CAISRQGGTVSEQYF. The CDR3 DNA reads as TGTGCCATCAGCCGACAGGGAGGCACTGTTAGCGAGCAGTACTTC. The chain carries TRBV10-3 and TRBJ2-7, with D tentatively TRBD1 (7 bases). The germline V gene has CDR1 ENHRY and CDR2 SYGVKD. CDR3 size: 15 residues. V was cut by 6 bases and J by 6 bases, with 21 bases left in between.

V gene TRBV2 combines with J gene TRBJ1-1, with TRBD1 matching over 8 bases. This CDR3 spans 15 amino acids. After removal of 9 bases from V and 0 bases from J, the junction contained 9 bases not matched to a gene. Germline V gene lookup returns CDR1 SNHLY and CDR2 FYNNEI. CDR3 DNA: TGTGCCAGAGGGGCAGGGGGCGGCGTGAACACTGAAGCTTTCTTT. Protein: CARGAGGGVNTEAFF.

As concerns this clonotype: A much larger clonotype is one base distant, so this may be a read error. This rearrangement joins TRBV29-1 to TRBJ1-4; D is ambiguous. Looked up from germline, CDR1 is SQVTM and CDR2 is ANQGSEA. CDR3 length: 12 residues. V lost 7 bases to trimming and J lost 3 bases, with 9 bases between them. CDR3 loop: CSASGANEKLFF. The CDR3 region has the DNA TGCAGCGCTAGTGGTGCTAATGAAAAACTGTTTTTT.

The genes are TRBV7-2 and TRBJ2-7; 9 nucleotides line up with TRBD2. V shed 5 bases and J 7 bases; nucleotides not matched to a gene: 12. CDR3 length: 15 residues. Germline CDR1 is SGHTA and CDR2 is FQGNSA. CDR3 in amino acids: CASSLSGRQWNEQYF. CDR3 coding DNA: TGTGCCAGCAGCCTTAGCGGGAGACAGTGGAATGAGCAGTACTTC.

This clonotype was counted only a few times. The chain couples TRBV11-2 to TRBJ2-3; unclear D gene. Germline CDR1 reads SGHAT; CDR2 reads FQNNGV. V lost 4 bases to trimming and J lost 7 bases, with 6 bases between them. CDR3 length: 11 amino acids. CDR3 loop: CASSSEYTQYF. The DNA for the CDR3 is TGTGCCAGCAGCTCCGAGTATACGCAGTATTTT.

This chain links TRBV24-1 with TRBJ2-3; TRBD2 agrees at 11 bases. There are 18 residues in the CDR3. Per the germline V gene, CDR1 is KGHDR and CDR2 is SFDVKD. J gave up 2 bases and V 4 bases, and 10 bases lay outside the gene matches. The CDR3 coding sequence is TGTGCCACCAGTGAATCCGGGACTAGCGGACTAGTCACAGATACGCAGTATTTT. Translated, it gives CATSESGTSGLVTDTQYF.

The V and J genes are TRBV29-1 and TRBJ2-7; D is unclear. The CDR3 has 13 amino acids. V lost 3 bases to trimming and J lost 3 bases, with 12 bases between them. The germline gives CDR1 SQVTM, CDR2 ANQGSEA. The CDR3 loop is CSVEGGTYYEQYF. The CDR3 DNA follows: TGCAGCGTTGAGGGTGGTACCTACTACGAGCAGTACTTC.

This chain connects TRBV5-6 to TRBJ2-3; either TRBD1 or TRBD2 may fit D (5 bases each). Germline V gene sequence: CDR1 SGHDT, CDR2 YYEEEE. V lost 5 bases, J lost 2 bases, and 9 bases lay in between. The length of the CDR3 is 13 residues. The CDR3: CASRGTVTDTQYF. CDR3 DNA: TGTGCCAGCAGAGGGACCGTCACAGATACGCAGTATTTT.

This clonotype appeared once. The chain joins TRBV20-1 to TRBJ2-4; D may be TRBD1 or TRBD2 (6 bases each). V shed 0 bases and J shed 7 bases, with 13 bases lying between them. CDR1 is DFQATT and CDR2 is SNEGSKA in the germline V gene (reference sequence). The CDR3 loop spans 14 amino acids. The chain's CDR3 is CSAREGGPGNIQYF. The DNA of the CDR3 is TGCAGTGCTAGAGAGGGGGGCCCGGGTAACATTCAGTACTTC.

This clonotype was picked up one time. The rearrangement joins TRBV6-1 to TRBJ1-1; D uncertain. Trimming cost V 8 bases and J 0 bases, with 10 bases left between them. The CDR3 extends over 13 amino acids. Germline V gene sequence: CDR1 MNHNS, CDR2 SASEGT. The DNA for the CDR3 is TGTGCCAGCCGGCCGGCAATGAACACTGAAGCTTTCTTT. Translation gives CASRPAMNTEAFF.

As for this clonotype: This sequence may be a read error, since a much larger clone differs from it by one base. V and J are TRBV28 and TRBJ1-2; TRBD1 matches 9 bases. The CDR3 is made up of 14 amino acids. CDR1 MDHEN and CDR2 SYDVKM come from the germline V gene. As DNA, the CDR3 is TGTACCAGCAGTTTGAGGACAGGGGAATATGGCTACACCTTC. Translation: CTSSLRTGEYGYTF.

The chain combines TRBV5-6 with TRBJ2-7; 9 bases map to TRBD1. CDR1 is SGHDT and CDR2 is YYEEEE in the germline V gene. This CDR3 contains 14 residues. Germline trimming cut 4 bases from V and 6 bases from J; bases unmatched to any gene: 8. The CDR3 sequence is CASSADRGFSEQYF. As DNA, the CDR3 is TGTGCCAGCAGCGCGGACAGGGGTTTCTCCGAGCAGTACTTC.

Turning to this clonotype: Mismatch with germline at one junction end may stem from a read error. The gene calls are TRBV27 and TRBJ2-5, with TRBD2 matching 9 bases. The J call may not be correct, given that the DNA end is closer to TRBJ2-7. Germline V CDR1 and CDR2: MNHEY, SMNVEV (reference sequence). The CDR3 totals 17 residues. The CDR3 loop reads CASNLLPRPGLAAEQYF. As DNA, the CDR3 is TGTGCCAGCAATTTACTACCCCGACCGGGACTAGCCGCCGAGCAGTACTTC.

This rearrangement joins TRBV18 to TRBJ2-5, with no clear D. The CDR3 totals 12 residues. V was clipped by 2 bases and J by 11 bases, with 12 bases between them. Germline assignment: CDR1 KGHSH and CDR2 LQKENI. CDR3 bases: TGTGCCAGCTCACCAGACCCCAATGAGCAGTACTTC. It codes for CASSPDPNEQYF.

This clonotype was found once. The chain employs TRBV7-9 and TRBJ2-6, with D tentatively TRBD1 (5 bases). Between the trimmed V and J ends, which lost 3 bases and 4 bases, there was a span of 10 bases. The CDR3 is 15 amino acids. CDR1 is SEHNR and CDR2 is FQNEAQ in the germline V gene (reference sequence). The DNA for the CDR3 is TGTGCCAGCAGCTTTAGGGGTTACGGGGCCAACGTCCTGACTTTC. Protein product: CASSFRGYGANVLTF.

In this sample, this clonotype turned up many times. V and J are TRBV6-2 or TRBV6-3 and TRBJ2-7; 8 bases fit TRBD1. Germline CDR1 reads MNHEY; CDR2 reads SVGEGT. The junction had 9 bases not matched to a gene; V was cut back by 8 bases and J by 3 bases. The CDR3 loop spans 14 amino acids. The CDR3 sequence: CASGGQAGLYEQYF. CDR3 DNA sequence: TGTGCCAGCGGGGGACAGGCGGGTCTCTACGAGCAGTACTTC.

The chain links TRBV12-3 or TRBV12-4 to TRBJ1-5, with D unclear. Trimming removed 6 bases from V and 10 bases from J, with 13 bases in between. The CDR3 contains 12 residues. The CDR3 loop reads CASSLFPPPQHF. In DNA form, the CDR3 reads TGTGCCAGCAGCCTCTTCCCGCCACCCCAGCATTTT.

This clonotype was seen a few times. V usage is TRBV10-3 and J usage is TRBJ1-1; 7 nucleotides line up with TRBD1. Looked up from germline, CDR1 is ENHRY and CDR2 is SYGVKD. V was pared by 9 bases and J by 5 bases, with 6 bases of the junction left unmatched. The CDR3 loop spans 12 amino acids. The DNA of the CDR3 is TGTGCCATTGCACAGGGGACGACTGAAGCTTTCTTT. Translated, it gives CAIAQGTTEAFF.

As to this clonotype: This may arise from a read error, as a much more abundant clone is one base away. The chain combines TRBV4-1 with TRBJ2-7; TRBD1 might be the D (5 bases). Germline V gives CDR1 MGHRA, CDR2 YSYEKL. The CDR3 length is 14 residues. Written as DNA, the CDR3 is TGCGCCAGCAACCAAGGAAGGGGCTCCTACGAGCAGTACTTC. Translated: CASNQGRGSYEQYF.

The genes are TRBV27 and TRBJ2-5; D could derive from TRBD1 or TRBD2 (6 bases each). The tail of the sequence fits TRBJ2-7 better, so the J call may be wrong. Looked up from germline, CDR1 is MNHEY and CDR2 is SMNVEV (reference sequence). This CDR3 is 15 amino acids long. The CDR3 DNA reads as TGTGCCAGAAGAAATAGGGGGGTAATTATAAACGAGCAGTACTTC. It yields the protein CARRNRGVIINEQYF.